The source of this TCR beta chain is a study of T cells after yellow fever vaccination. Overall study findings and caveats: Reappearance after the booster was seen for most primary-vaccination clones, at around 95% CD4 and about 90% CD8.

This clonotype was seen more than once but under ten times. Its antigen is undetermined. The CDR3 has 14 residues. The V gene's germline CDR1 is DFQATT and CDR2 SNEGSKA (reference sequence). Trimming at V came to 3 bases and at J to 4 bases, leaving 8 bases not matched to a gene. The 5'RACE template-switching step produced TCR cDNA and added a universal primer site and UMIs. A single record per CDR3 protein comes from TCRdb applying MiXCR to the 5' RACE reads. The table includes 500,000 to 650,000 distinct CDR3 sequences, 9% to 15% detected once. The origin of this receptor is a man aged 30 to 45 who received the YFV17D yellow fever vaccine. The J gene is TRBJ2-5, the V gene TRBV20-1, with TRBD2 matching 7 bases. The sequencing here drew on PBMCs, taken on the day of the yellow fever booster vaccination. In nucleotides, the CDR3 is TGCAGTGCTAGTCTTCCCCCGGGGGGAGAGACCCAGTACTTC. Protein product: CSASLPPGGETQYF.